One and the same sample provided the 27 T cell receptor beta chains below, sequenced in a study of blood T cell repertoires in COVID-19. This table comes from immunoSEQ multiplex PCR, and its TCRdb copy is limited to in-frame clones, with some not included. Of under 200,000 clones listed, about 88% were seen once; the top ten hold roughly 6%. Specimen: peripheral blood. The receptors originated from a man aged 40-49 years with active or convalescent COVID-19.

The chain's CDR3 is CASSRKQSLSNTGELFF. The CDR3 bases are TGTGCCAGCAGCAGGAAACAGAGTTTATCGAACACCGGGGAGCTGTTTTTT. The rearrangement links TRBV7-9 to TRBJ2-2, with no clear D. Deletions cut 5 bases from V and 0 bases from J, with 16 bases between. Germline lookup yields CDR1 SEHNR and CDR2 FQNEAQ (reference sequence). The CDR3 is made up of 17 amino acids.

The V and J genes are TRBV5-1 and TRBJ1-1, with 7 bases identical to TRBD1. The CDR3 consists of 15 residues. V was pared by 3 bases and J by 3 bases, with 8 bases of the junction left unmatched. The V gene's germline CDR1 is SGHRS and CDR2 YFSETQ. This chain's CDR3 is CASSYTTGVYTEAFF. The CDR3 region has the DNA TGCGCCAGCAGCTACACAACAGGGGTTTACACTGAAGCTTTCTTT.

The genes are TRBV6-6 and TRBJ2-7; D is undetermined. Trimming cost V 0 bases and J 0 bases, with 6 bases left between them. This CDR3 region has 14 residues. Germline values: CDR1 MNHNY, CDR2 SVGAGI (reference sequence). CDR3 sequence: CASSYSEISYEQYF. The CDR3 nucleotides read TGTGCCAGCAGTTACTCCGAGATCTCCTACGAGCAGTACTTC.

The rearrangement links TRBV19 to TRBJ2-7; 8 bases fit TRBD2. The CDR3 length is 15 residues. The V gene end was trimmed by 5 bases and the J gene end by 4 bases; junction bases not matched to a gene: 10. Germline assignment: CDR1 LNHDA and CDR2 SQIVND (reference sequence). The CDR3 region has the DNA TGTGCCAGTAGTGTGGGACTAGATAAGGTGTACGAGCAGTACTTC. Encoded protein: CASSVGLDKVYEQYF.

The V and J genes are TRBV18 and TRBJ2-1; 9 positions match TRBD2. Trimming removed 3 bases from V and 11 bases from J; junction bases left unmatched: 8. The CDR3 is made up of 14 amino acids. Germline CDR1 KGHSH, CDR2 LQKENI. The chain's CDR3 is CASSPRTSEVKQFF. Written as DNA, the CDR3 is TGTGCCAGCTCACCTCGGACTAGCGAAGTTAAGCAGTTCTTC.

This clone was counted once. V and J are TRBV7-2 and TRBJ2-7; the match to TRBD2 covers 11 bases. Per the germline V gene, CDR1 is SGHTA and CDR2 is FQGNSA. The CDR3 has 15 residues. Losses at the gene ends were 5 bases for V and 4 bases for J; bases not matched to a gene: 7. The CDR3 DNA reads as TGTGCCAGCAGCCCGAGACTAGCGGGATCGTACGAGCAGTACTTC. Its translation is CASSPRLAGSYEQYF.

This sequence joins TRBV2 and TRBJ2-3; D is ambiguous. CDR3 length: 14 amino acids. Germline V CDR1 and CDR2: SNHLY, FYNNEI. V gave up 5 bases and J gave up 2 bases, with 11 bases separating them. This chain's CDR3 is CASSSVSPTDTQYF. CDR3 nucleotide sequence: TGTGCCAGCAGTAGCGTATCCCCCACAGATACGCAGTATTTT. Based on the CDR3 plus reference TRBV2 and TRBJ2-3, the full variable domain is EPEVTQTPSHQVTQMGQEVILRCVPISNHLYFYWYRQILGQKVEFLVSFYNNEISEKSEIFDDQFSVERPDGSNFTLKIRSTKLEDSAMYFCASSSVSPTDTQYFGPGTRLTVL.

V and J are TRBV3-1 (or the pseudogene TRBV3-2) and TRBJ1-1; TRBD1 aligns across 7 bases. J was trimmed by 0 bases and V by 4 bases; bases with no gene match: 2. Germline V gene data show CDR1 as LGHDT and CDR2 as YNNKEL (reference sequence). CDR3 length: 14 amino acids. CDR3: CASSRGGVNTEAFF. CDR3 coding DNA: TGTGCCAGCAGCCGAGGGGGCGTGAACACTGAAGCTTTCTTT.

The chain links TRBV27 to TRBJ2-5, with D perhaps TRBD2 (7 bases). CDR1 and CDR2 from the germline V gene are MNHEY and SMNVEV (reference sequence). The V end was cut by 3 bases, the J end by 5 bases, with 25 bases between. The CDR3 contains 18 residues. The CDR3: CASSLTGIRGAIGETQYF. The CDR3 coding sequence is TGTGCCAGCAGTTTGACGGGTATTCGGGGGGCGATCGGTGAGACCCAGTACTTC.

This chain joins TRBV12-3 or TRBV12-4 and TRBJ1-1; D not certain. This CDR3 has 12 amino acids. The ends were cut back, 6 bases at V and 8 bases at J, with 13 bases in the middle. The CDR3 nucleotides read TGTGCCAGCAGGCGACGGGAGATCGAAGCTTTCTTT. Its translation is CASRRREIEAFF.

J is TRBJ2-3 and V is TRBV3-1 (or the pseudogene TRBV3-2), with D possibly TRBD1 on 5 matching bases. Germline values: CDR1 LGHDT, CDR2 YNNKEL (reference sequence). The length of the CDR3 is 15 residues. The V and J ends lost 1 base and 6 bases respectively, with 14 bases between them. The CDR3 DNA reads as TGTGCCAGCAGCCAAGCCGAGAAGGGGCGGGATACGCAGTATTTT. Protein: CASSQAEKGRDTQYF.

The count of this clone is one. The chain uses TRBV6-4 and TRBJ2-1; 11 positions match TRBD2. This CDR3 is built from 15 residues. Germline loops: CDR1 MRHNA, CDR2 SNTAGT. The junction had 9 bases not matched to a gene; V was cut back by 6 bases and J by 8 bases. The DNA of the CDR3 is TGTGCCAGCAGACATAGCGGGGGGGCCTCCTATGAGCAGTTCTTC. Translated, it gives CASRHSGGASYEQFF.

This chain links TRBV5-1 with TRBJ2-1, with TRBD2 matching 8 bases. This CDR3 is built from 15 residues. V was clipped by 0 bases and J by 5 bases; unmatched bases: 4. Germline CDR1 is SGHRS and CDR2 is YFSETQ. The CDR3 bases are TGCGCCAGCAGCTTGGATGTAGCGGGGAACAATGAGCAGTTCTTC. This sequence encodes CASSLDVAGNNEQFF.

The genes are TRBV3-1 (or the pseudogene TRBV3-2) and TRBJ2-7; tentative D call: TRBD2 (5 bases). Germline CDR1 and CDR2: LGHDT and YNNKEL (reference sequence). V lost 0 bases to trimming and J lost 1 base, with 10 bases between them. This CDR3 contains 15 residues. The CDR3 region has the DNA TGTGCCAGCAGCCAAGACGGTAGCGAATCCTACGAGCAGTACTTC. Its protein product is CASSQDGSESYEQYF.

The J gene is TRBJ1-6, the V gene TRBV4-1, with a tentative D call TRBD1 (6 bases). The ends were cut back, 2 bases at V and 5 bases at J, with 16 bases in the middle. CDR1 and CDR2 from the germline V gene are MGHRA and YSYEKL. CDR3 length equals 17 residues. CDR3 DNA: TGCGCCAGCAGCCAACCTCCTGACAGGACCCATAATTCACCCCTCCACTTT. Its translation is CASSQPPDRTHNSPLHF.

This clone was recorded a few times. This chain uses TRBV28 with TRBJ2-7; D call uncertain. V lost 3 bases and J lost 3, with 9 bases in between. CDR1 is MDHEN and CDR2 is SYDVKM in the germline V gene. This CDR3 comprises 13 residues. Here the CDR3 DNA reads TGTGCCAGCAGTTTTGAGGCCAGCTACGAGCAGTACTTC. Translating gives CASSFEASYEQYF.

The gene calls are TRBV6-5 and TRBJ1-3, with 8 bases lining up with TRBD1. V lost 5 bases and J lost 0; bases outside the gene matches: 3. CDR1 MNHEY and CDR2 SVGAGI come from the germline V gene. The CDR3 runs to 15 residues. Written as DNA, the CDR3 is TGTGCCAGCAGTCGACAGGGGTCCTCTGGAAACACCATATATTTT. It codes for CASSRQGSSGNTIYF.

This clone was found once. The chain employs TRBV7-3 and TRBJ2-5; 7 positions agree with TRBD2. This CDR3 region has 16 residues. The germline gives CDR1 SGHTA, CDR2 FQGTGA. The junction had 10 bases not matched to a gene; V was cut back by 3 bases and J by 3 bases. CDR3 sequence reads: CASSLGRGAGEETQYF. The CDR3 DNA is TGTGCCAGCAGCTTGGGTCGGGGTGCGGGAGAAGAGACCCAGTACTTC.

The chain is built from TRBV25-1 and TRBJ1-1; D is undetermined. The length of the CDR3 is 15 residues. Per the germline V gene, CDR1 is MGHDK and CDR2 is SYGVNS. V lost 1 base to trimming and J lost 0 bases, with 9 bases between them. CDR3 nucleotide sequence: TGTGCCAGCAGTGAATCGGTTCTGGTGAACACTGAAGCTTTCTTT. The encoded protein is CASSESVLVNTEAFF.

This chain links TRBV5-1 with TRBJ1-4, with a possible D match to TRBD1 (5 bases). The ends were cut back, 0 bases at V and 2 bases at J, with 8 bases in the middle. CDR1 is SGHRS, CDR2 YFSETQ, per germline. The CDR3 covers 15 residues. The CDR3 sequence: CASSLAGGTNEKLFF. The DNA of the CDR3 is TGCGCCAGCAGCTTGGCGGGGGGGACTAATGAAAAACTGTTTTTT. The variable domain in full, completed from reference TRBV5-1 and TRBJ1-4, reads KAGVTQTPRYLIKTRGQQVTLSCSPISGHRSVSWYQQTPGQGLQFLFEYFSETQRNKGNFPGRFSGRQFSNSRSEMNVSTLELGDSALYLCASSLAGGTNEKLFFGSGTQLSVL.

J is TRBJ2-1 and V is TRBV5-4, with a possible D match to TRBD2 (5 bases). CDR1 and CDR2 from the germline V gene are SGHNT and YYREEE (reference sequence). The ends were cut back, 2 bases at V and 10 bases at J, with 10 bases in the middle. The CDR3 loop spans 12 amino acids. The CDR3, as DNA: TGTGCCAGCAGCTTTTTGGGCGGGGAGCAGTTCTTC. Encoded protein: CASSFLGGEQFF.

The chain uses TRBV28 and TRBJ1-3; D uncertain. Looked up from germline, CDR1 is MDHEN and CDR2 is SYDVKM. This CDR3 is 18 amino acids long. The V end was cut by 6 bases, the J end by 0 bases, with 21 bases between. The CDR3 nucleotides are TGTGCCAGCAGCCCCCTTAATATCGACACAAACTCTGGAAACACCATATATTTT. This sequence encodes CASSPLNIDTNSGNTIYF.

V is TRBV7-9 and J is TRBJ1-1; TRBD1 is a possible D gene (6 bases). CDR1 and CDR2 from the germline V gene are SEHNR and FQNEAQ (reference sequence). V was cut by 1 base and J by 4 bases, with 22 bases left in between. This CDR3 has 18 amino acids. The CDR3 coding sequence is TGTGCCAGCAGCTTAGAGGTTCCGGGGGGCCACCACGGCACTGAAGCTTTCTTT. It translates to CASSLEVPGGHHGTEAFF.

The chain carries TRBV28 and TRBJ1-5, with 8 bases fitting TRBD1. J lost 7 bases, V lost 4 bases, and 9 bases had no gene match. Germline V gene lookup returns CDR1 MDHEN and CDR2 SYDVKM. This CDR3 region has 15 residues. This chain's CDR3 is CASSSPDREEQPQHF. As DNA, the CDR3 is TGTGCCAGCAGTTCCCCGGACAGGGAGGAACAGCCCCAGCATTTT. The whole variable domain, filled in from reference TRBV28 and TRBJ1-5, reads DVKVTQSSRYLVKRTGEKVFLECVQDMDHENMFWYRQDPGLGLRLIYFSYDVKMKEKGDIPEGYSVSREKKERFSLILESASTNQTSMYLCASSSPDREEQPQHFGDGTRLSIL.

This clone was observed a single time. The chain couples TRBV7-3 to TRBJ1-1; no clear D gene. The CDR3 has 18 amino acids. Germline lookup yields CDR1 SGHTA and CDR2 FQGTGA. V dropped 1 base and J dropped 0 bases, with 18 bases sitting between them. This CDR3 reads CASSLNPEEALMNTEAFF. Here the CDR3 DNA reads TGTGCCAGCAGCTTAAACCCCGAGGAGGCGTTAATGAACACTGAAGCTTTCTTT.

This sequence joins TRBV9 and TRBJ2-1, with TRBD1 as a possible D gene (6 bases). The CDR3 is made up of 13 amino acids. Trimming shortened V by 4 bases and J by 4 bases, and 9 bases separated the two germline ends. Germline assignment: CDR1 SGDLS and CDR2 YYNGEE. The CDR3 sequence is CASSPGQYNEQFF. The CDR3 DNA is TGTGCCAGCAGCCCAGGACAGTACAATGAGCAGTTCTTC.

The V gene is TRBV5-5, the J gene TRBJ1-5, with TRBD1 matching over 9 bases. Germline CDR1 SGHKS, CDR2 YYEKEE (reference sequence). This CDR3 is built from 15 residues. After removal of 2 bases from V and 7 bases from J, the junction contained 7 bases not matched to a gene. CDR3 region: CASSLRGQGGQPQHF. The CDR3 DNA reads TGTGCCAGCAGCTTACGGGGACAGGGTGGACAGCCCCAGCATTTT.